What follows are 23 T cell receptor beta chains derived from one specimen sequenced in a study of shared clonotypes between healthy human individuals. Sequencing used immunoSEQ multiplex PCR; TCRdb keeps in-frame clones, though not all of them. The sample carries approximately 2,300,000 clones, less than 95% recorded once. The sequenced sample was naive CD4+ T cells from PBMCs. Subset given: CD45RA+ positively selected. The origin of the receptors is a young man in good health. Some clones in this sample may be carry-over from other donors' samples.

DNA for the CDR3: TGTGCCAGCTCACCGGGCCAGGACGCTTATGGCTACACCTTC. Translating it yields CASSPGQDAYGYTF. The V gene is TRBV18, the J gene TRBJ1-2; D gene unclear. This CDR3 is built from 14 residues. Trimming took off 3 bases at V and 5 bases at J, with 13 bases between the two ends. Germline V gene sequence: CDR1 KGHSH, CDR2 LQKENI.

The chain is built from TRBV6-6 and TRBJ1-1; D call uncertain. Germline-derived CDR1 and CDR2 are MNHNY and SVGAGI (reference sequence). The V gene lost 6 bases and the J gene lost 5 bases, with 10 bases spanning the gap. The CDR3 length is 12 residues. CDR3 coding DNA: TGTGCCAGCAGCCACTTAGGGACTGAAGCTTTCTTT. This codes for CASSHLGTEAFF.

This clone was seen a single time. A read error may account for a junction end that differs from germline. The chain uses TRBV6-1 and TRBJ1-1, with TRBD1 matching over 7 bases. The CDR3 has 12 residues. CDR1 is MNHNS, CDR2 SASEGT, per germline. CDR3 residues: CASRGQVLPGSF. CDR3 nucleotide sequence: TGTGCCAGCAGAGGACAGGTCCTCCCAGGTTCCTTT.

The chain recombines TRBV7-9 with TRBJ1-1; weak D call: TRBD1 (5 bases). V lost 3 bases, J lost 5 bases, and 16 bases lay in between. CDR3 length: 15 amino acids. CDR1 is SEHNR and CDR2 is FQNEAQ in the germline V gene (reference sequence). DNA of the CDR3: TGTGCCAGCAGCTTGGACGTGGGGGAGCGTACTGAAGCTTTCTTT. It translates to CASSLDVGERTEAFF.

This clone was counted between two and nine times. This sequence joins TRBV18 and TRBJ1-1, with unresolved D. V lost 6 bases to trimming and J lost 1 base, with 12 bases between them. Germline V gives CDR1 KGHSH, CDR2 LQKENI. The CDR3 has 14 residues. The CDR3 loop is CASSQTDGNTEAFF. The CDR3 DNA is TGTGCCAGCTCCCAAACCGACGGGAACACTGAAGCTTTCTTT.

A single count supports this clone. The genes are TRBV5-1 and TRBJ2-3; 12 bases map to TRBD2. Germline V gene sequence: CDR1 SGHRS, CDR2 YFSETQ. Unmatched junction bases numbered 3, after V lost 4 bases and J lost 0 bases. The CDR3 loop spans 16 amino acids. The CDR3 DNA reads TGCGCCAGCAGCAGAGGGACTAGCGGGAGCACAGATACGCAGTATTTT. As protein: CASSRGTSGSTDTQYF.

This chain connects TRBV7-8 to TRBJ2-3, with 8 bases aligning to TRBD1. With 5 bases clipped from V and 2 bases from J, the junction kept 6 bases outside the gene matches. Germline V gene lookup returns CDR1 SGHVS and CDR2 FQNEAQ. The CDR3 totals 15 residues. The CDR3 here is CASSPRTGITDTQYF. The CDR3 DNA reads as TGTGCCAGCAGCCCCCGGACAGGGATCACAGATACGCAGTATTTT. The whole variable domain, remainder taken from reference TRBV7-8 and TRBJ2-3, is GAGVSQSPRYKVAKRGQDVALRCDPISGHVSLFWYQQALGQGPEFLTYFQNEAQLDKSGLPSDRFFAERPEGSVSTLKIQRTQQEDSAVYLCASSPRTGITDTQYFGPGTRLTVL.

The rearrangement uses TRBV10-2 and TRBJ1-1, with 7 bases fitting TRBD1. CDR3 length: 12 residues. The junction had 1 base not matched to a gene; V was cut back by 5 bases and J by 4 bases. CDR1 and CDR2 from the germline V gene are WSHSY and SAAADI. CDR3 protein: CASSHRGTEAFF. DNA of the CDR3: TGCGCCAGCAGTCACAGGGGCACTGAAGCTTTCTTT.

About this clone itself: One junction end disagrees with the germline gene, perhaps due to a read error. The rearrangement joins TRBV7-9 to TRBJ2-6; D not resolved. CDR1 SEHNR and CDR2 FQNEAQ come from the germline V gene (reference sequence). CDR3 length equals 18 residues. CDR3: CASSLGSRPPSGANVLTF. CDR3 nucleotides: TGTGCCAGCAGTTTAGGGTCTAGACCGCCTTCTGGGGCCAACGTCCTGACTTTC.

This clone was observed a handful of times. The chain couples TRBV15 to TRBJ2-2, with D unclear. The germline V and J ends were trimmed by 4 bases and 0 bases, with 9 bases remaining between them. Looked up from germline, CDR1 is LNHNV and CDR2 is YYDKDF (reference sequence). The length of the CDR3 is 15 residues. CDR3 in DNA: TGTGCCACCAGCACCCAACGACCGAACACCGGGGAGCTGTTTTTT. Protein product: CATSTQRPNTGELFF.

The chain links TRBV21-1 to TRBJ2-7; the D segment call TRBD2 is taken from the table without a DNA check. TRBV21-1 is labeled a pseudogene. The CDR3 is 15 residues long. DNA for the CDR3: TGTGCCAGCAGCATCCAAACCGGGAGGCCCTACGAGCAGTACTTC. Protein: CASSIQTGRPYEQYF.

This clone occurred once. The V call is TRBV5-4, the J call TRBJ2-1, with D unresolved. V lost 2 bases, J lost 3 bases, and 9 bases lay in between. There are 14 residues in the CDR3. From germline, CDR1 is SGHNT and CDR2 YYREEE (reference sequence). This CDR3 is CASSLSSLYNEQFF. The CDR3 nucleotides read TGTGCCAGCAGCTTAAGTTCCCTCTACAATGAGCAGTTCTTC.

The gene calls are TRBV28 and TRBJ1-5; TRBD1 matches 9 bases. This CDR3 comprises 16 residues. Germline-derived CDR1 and CDR2 are MDHEN and SYDVKM. V shed 1 base and J 5 bases; nucleotides not matched to a gene: 6. The CDR3 sequence is CASSLSGQGFYQPQHF. As DNA, the CDR3 is TGTGCCAGCAGTTTATCGGGACAGGGTTTCTATCAGCCCCAGCATTTT.

The chain employs TRBV7-9 and TRBJ2-3; D uncertain. CDR1 and CDR2 from the germline V gene are SEHNR and FQNEAQ (reference sequence). The CDR3 has 15 amino acids. V lost 4 bases and J lost 1, with 12 bases in between. The CDR3 reads CASSYRVGGTDTQYF. The CDR3, as DNA: TGTGCCAGCAGCTATCGGGTGGGCGGCACAGATACGCAGTATTTT. The full variable domain, rest sourced from reference TRBV7-9 and TRBJ2-3, is DTGVSQNPRHKITKRGQNVTFRCDPISEHNRLYWYRQTLGQGPEFLTYFQNEAQLEKSRLLSDRFSAERPKGSFSTLEIQRTEQGDSAMYLCASSYRVGGTDTQYFGPGTRLTVL.

This clone has a handful of counts. The chain is built from TRBV9 and TRBJ1-1, with D hard to call. The germline V gene has CDR1 SGDLS and CDR2 YYNGEE. This CDR3 comprises 13 residues. The V and J ends lost 4 bases and 0 bases respectively, with 7 bases between them. CDR3 region: CASSPRVNTEAFF. Here the CDR3 DNA reads TGTGCCAGCAGCCCCCGGGTGAACACTGAAGCTTTCTTT.

The chain combines TRBV29-1 with TRBJ2-2; D unresolved. V lost 7 bases and J lost 8, with 11 bases in between. This CDR3 is 11 amino acids long. Germline-derived CDR1 and CDR2 are SQVTM and ANQGSEA. The CDR3 region is CSARKEGELFF. The CDR3 DNA reads TGCAGCGCCCGAAAGGAAGGGGAGCTGTTTTTT.

The V and J genes are TRBV19 and TRBJ2-7, with D possibly being TRBD1 (6 bases). With 2 bases removed from V and 6 bases from J, the gap between germline ends came to 20 bases. The CDR3 totals 16 residues. Germline V gives CDR1 LNHDA, CDR2 SQIVND (reference sequence). CDR3 region: CASSISAGRGKFEQYF. CDR3 bases: TGTGCCAGTAGTATATCGGCTGGCAGGGGAAAGTTCGAGCAGTACTTC.

The genes are TRBV2 and TRBJ2-2; 9 nucleotides align to TRBD2. V shed 4 bases and J 3 bases; nucleotides not matched to a gene: 18. The CDR3 covers 20 residues. CDR1 is SNHLY and CDR2 is FYNNEI in the germline V gene. The CDR3: CASSAIPPGAGGQDTGELFF. CDR3 nucleotides: TGTGCCAGCAGTGCAATCCCGCCCGGGGCGGGAGGGCAGGACACCGGGGAGCTGTTTTTT.

In DNA, the CDR3 is TGCGCCAGCAGCTCGGGGTTTAATGAAAAACTGTTTTTT. The encoded protein is CASSSGFNEKLFF. The chain combines TRBV5-1 with TRBJ1-4; D gene unclear. CDR1 and CDR2 from the germline V gene are SGHRS and YFSETQ. Deletions cut 3 bases from V and 4 bases from J, with 7 bases between. The CDR3 spans 13 residues.

This chain connects TRBV5-6 to TRBJ2-7, with 8 nucleotides matching TRBD1. CDR3 length: 13 amino acids. Germline values: CDR1 SGHDT, CDR2 YYEEEE. The J segment lost 4 bases and the V segment lost 4 bases, leaving 4 bases of the junction unmatched. CDR3 in DNA: TGTGCCAGCAGCCTGGACAGGGTGTACGAGCAGTACTTC. Residues: CASSLDRVYEQYF.

The CDR3 coding sequence is TGCGCCAGCAGCTTGGAGGACAGGTTCCGGGGGACCCAGTACTTC. Translating it yields CASSLEDRFRGTQYF. The genes are TRBV5-1 and TRBJ2-5, with 7 bases lining up with TRBD1. Germline assignment: CDR1 SGHRS and CDR2 YFSETQ. This CDR3 spans 15 amino acids. Unmatched junction bases numbered 9, after V lost 0 bases and J lost 7 bases.

The V call is TRBV28, the J call TRBJ2-7, with D unclear. Trimming cost V 3 bases and J 0 bases, with 15 bases left between them. Per the germline V gene, CDR1 is MDHEN and CDR2 is SYDVKM. The length of the CDR3 is 16 residues. The chain's CDR3 is CASSFNSRSPSYEQYF. CDR3 sequence (DNA): TGTGCCAGCAGTTTTAATTCCAGGAGCCCCTCCTACGAGCAGTACTTC. Variable domain in full (rest from reference TRBV28 and TRBJ2-7): DVKVTQSSRYLVKRTGEKVFLECVQDMDHENMFWYRQDPGLGLRLIYFSYDVKMKEKGDIPEGYSVSREKKERFSLILESASTNQTSMYLCASSFNSRSPSYEQYFGPGTRLTVT.

In this sample, this clone turned up a few times. Other nucleotide sequences from this sample produce the same CDR3. This chain links TRBV6-5 with TRBJ1-1; no clear D. CDR1 MNHEY and CDR2 SVGAGI come from the germline V gene. With 6 bases removed from V and 1 base from J, the gap between germline ends came to 3 bases. The CDR3 runs to 11 residues. CDR3 in amino acids: CASRKNTEAFF. CDR3 nucleotides: TGTGCCAGCAGAAAGAACACTGAAGCTTTCTTT.